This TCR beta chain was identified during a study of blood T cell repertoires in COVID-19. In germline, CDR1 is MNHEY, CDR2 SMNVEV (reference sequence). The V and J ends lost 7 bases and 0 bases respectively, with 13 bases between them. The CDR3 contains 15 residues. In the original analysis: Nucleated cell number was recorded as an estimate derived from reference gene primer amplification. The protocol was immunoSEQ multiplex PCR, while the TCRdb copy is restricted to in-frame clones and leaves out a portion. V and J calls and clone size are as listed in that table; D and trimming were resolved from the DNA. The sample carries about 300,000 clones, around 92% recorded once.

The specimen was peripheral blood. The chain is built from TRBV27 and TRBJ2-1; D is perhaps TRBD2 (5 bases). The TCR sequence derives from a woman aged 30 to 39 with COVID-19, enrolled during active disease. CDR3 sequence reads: CASTSRAHSYNEQFF. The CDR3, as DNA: TGTGCCAGCACGTCGCGGGCTCACTCCTACAATGAGCAGTTCTTC.